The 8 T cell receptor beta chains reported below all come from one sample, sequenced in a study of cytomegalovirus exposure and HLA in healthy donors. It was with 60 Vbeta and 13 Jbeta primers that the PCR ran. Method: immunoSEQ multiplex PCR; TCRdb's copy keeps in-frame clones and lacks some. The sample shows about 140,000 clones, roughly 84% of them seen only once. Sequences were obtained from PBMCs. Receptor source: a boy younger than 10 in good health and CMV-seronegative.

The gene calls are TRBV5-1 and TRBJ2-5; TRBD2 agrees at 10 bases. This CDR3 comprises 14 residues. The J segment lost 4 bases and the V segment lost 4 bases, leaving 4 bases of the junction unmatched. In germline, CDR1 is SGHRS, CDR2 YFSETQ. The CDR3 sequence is CASSPLAGTETQYF. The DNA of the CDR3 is TGCGCCAGCAGCCCACTAGCGGGGACAGAGACCCAGTACTTC.

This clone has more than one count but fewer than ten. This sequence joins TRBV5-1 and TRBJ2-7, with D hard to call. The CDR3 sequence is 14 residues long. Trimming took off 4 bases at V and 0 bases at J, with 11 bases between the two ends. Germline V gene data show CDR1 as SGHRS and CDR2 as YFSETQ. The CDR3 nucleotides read TGCGCCAGCAGCGTAGCTCCGGTCTCCTACGAGCAGTACTTC. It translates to CASSVAPVSYEQYF.

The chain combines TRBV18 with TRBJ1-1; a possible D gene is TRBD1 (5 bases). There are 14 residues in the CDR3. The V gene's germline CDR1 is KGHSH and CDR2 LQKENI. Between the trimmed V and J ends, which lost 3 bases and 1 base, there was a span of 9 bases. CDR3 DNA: TGTGCCAGCTCACCTCTGACAGAGAACACTGAAGCTTTCTTT. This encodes CASSPLTENTEAFF.

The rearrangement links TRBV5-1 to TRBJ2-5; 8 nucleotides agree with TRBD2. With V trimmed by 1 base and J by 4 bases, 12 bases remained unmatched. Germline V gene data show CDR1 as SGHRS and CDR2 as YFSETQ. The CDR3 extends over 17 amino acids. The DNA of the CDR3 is TGCGCCAGCAGCTTGATTTCGGGGGGGGCAACGGTAGAGACCCAGTACTTC. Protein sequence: CASSLISGGATVETQYF.

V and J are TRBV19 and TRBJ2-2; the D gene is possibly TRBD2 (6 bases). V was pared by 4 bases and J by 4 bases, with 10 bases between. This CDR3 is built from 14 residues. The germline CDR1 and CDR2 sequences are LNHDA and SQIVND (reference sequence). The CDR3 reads CASSKGGVTGELFF. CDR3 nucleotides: TGTGCCAGTAGTAAGGGCGGGGTCACCGGGGAGCTGTTTTTT.

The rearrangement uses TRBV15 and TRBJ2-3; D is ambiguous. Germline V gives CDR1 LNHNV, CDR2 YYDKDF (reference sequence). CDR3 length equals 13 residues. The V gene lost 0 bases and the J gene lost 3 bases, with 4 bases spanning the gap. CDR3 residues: CATSRESTDTQYF. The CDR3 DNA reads TGTGCCACCAGCAGAGAGTCGACAGATACGCAGTATTTT.

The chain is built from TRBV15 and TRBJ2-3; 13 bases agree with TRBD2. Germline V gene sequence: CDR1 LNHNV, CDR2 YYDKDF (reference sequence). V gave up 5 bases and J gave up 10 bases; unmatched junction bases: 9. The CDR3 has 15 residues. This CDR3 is CATSGRTSGSNAQYF. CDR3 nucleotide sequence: TGTGCCACCAGCGGGAGGACTAGCGGGAGTAATGCGCAGTATTTT.

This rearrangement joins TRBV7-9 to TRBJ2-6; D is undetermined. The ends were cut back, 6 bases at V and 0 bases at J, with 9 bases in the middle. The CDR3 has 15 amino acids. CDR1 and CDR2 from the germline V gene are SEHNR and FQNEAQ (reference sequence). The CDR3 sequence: CASRNLSSGANVLTF. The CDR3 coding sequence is TGTGCCAGCAGAAACCTAAGCTCTGGGGCCAACGTCCTGACTTTC.